This entry is about one T cell receptor (beta chain). 5'RACE, which relied on constant-segment primers, yielded TCR alpha and TCR beta cDNA libraries carrying sample barcodes and UMIs. TCRdb re-derived calls from the 5' RACE reads in MiXCR, one entry per CDR3 protein. The table has roughly 220,000 distinct CDR3 sequences, approximately 10% seen once. The data originate from a study of T-cell memory formation after mild COVID-19. Study-wide background: Largely, TCR clusters stayed within a single donor.

J was trimmed by 4 bases and V by 4 bases; bases with no gene match: 9. The CDR3 loop spans 15 amino acids. Per the germline V gene, CDR1 is LGHNA and CDR2 is YNFKEQ. This sequence joins TRBV4-2 and TRBJ1-2; 7 nucleotides match TRBD1. The origin of this receptor is a man in his late teens or twenties who had mild COVID-19 (a few samples of this study predate the infection). Cell type and time point are not known. Sequencing used PBMCs or a T cell subset sorted from them (not recorded which). Here the CDR3 DNA reads TGTGCCAGCAGCCCTTCGCAGGGGGGGATCTATGGCTACACCTTC. Encoded protein: CASSPSQGGIYGYTF.